The entry that follows covers one TCR beta chain sequence. The clone's antigen remains unknown. There are no base qualities to consult, and no much larger clone falls within one base. What this sample's time point label stands for: about 28 days (+/-7) after the second vaccine dose. Because spike-specific TCR depth and breadth did not differ between the two schedules, AZD1222 recipients who got a second dose at roughly 4 weeks were pooled with those who got a second dose at roughly 12 weeks. The vaccinee samples were drawn from two UK trials, COV001 and COV002, one of which was a single-blind randomized controlled phase 2/3 trial testing AZD1222 (ChAdOx1 nCoV-19) in healthy adults. For TCRbeta chain sequencing, PBMC samples were collected from trial participants at day 0 and at day 28 after the second dose. These data come from a study of T cell responses to AZD1222 COVID-19 vaccine (TCRdb year 2021). Concerning the study at large: A total of 230 to 250 trial participants underwent TCR sequencing, of whom 207 received two doses of AZD1222 and approximately 25 received two doses of the MenACWY control vaccine. Trial participants were enrolled by age into subgroups of 18-55, 56-69 and 70-plus years, and around 150, 29 and 61 TCR-sequenced participants, respectively, were included in these subgroups. Overall study outcomes, separate from this receptor: CD4 TCRs associated with the vaccine covered the entire spike protein, and the dominant responses were in regions 160-218 and 743-854. Spike-specific TCR breadth and depth rose significantly after two AZD1222 doses compared with day 0 and with MenACWY recipients. Because no samples from the day 14 peak response were available, repertoires could be characterized only after the peak T cell response. Most participants were white British and females outnumbered males, and the authors suggested that clonal diversity may have been underestimated. Reportedly, almost half of the unique spike-specific TCRs recognized epitopes lying outside the regions that are mutated in the B.1.351 and B.1.1.7 variants. Only a handful of AZD1222 recipients were SARS-CoV-2 seropositive at baseline, limiting conclusions about previously exposed vaccinees. In the small 56-69-year group, the increase in depth fell short of significance, most likely because of low power.

Reading from cysteine to phenylalanine, the CDR3 counts 14 amino acids. Only CDR3 DNA is held: 42 bases, read in frame from base 1. The germline V gene (reference sequence) gives CDR1 as LNHNV and CDR2 as YYDKDF. V and J are truncated by 0 bases and 7 bases respectively, leaving an intervening sequence of 10 bases. The CDR3 regions of human TCRbeta chains were subjected to immunosequencing. The study's processing was this. TCRs in the repertoires were compared against a reference library of SARS-CoV-2-specific TCRs that had been generated with the MIRA antigen-specificity platform. Breadth was defined as the fraction of unique TCRs that were SARS-CoV-2-associated, and depth was defined as the fraction of total T cells that were SARS-CoV-2-associated. Using the MIRA data, each spike-specific TCR was mapped to the spike region that the TCR reacts to and placed in a CD4 or CD8 class. Log10-transformed breadth and depth values were compared by one-way ANOVA with Sidak's multiple comparisons tests. TCRdb mirrors the immuneACCESS table, restricted to in-frame sequences. Some clones are absent from its copies; in checked studies, under half trace to an unresolved V gene, and the reason for the others is unknown. The V and J calls and the clone size are those of that table, but D and trimming were determined from the DNA. This sample has around 44,000 clones in its table, and 80% to 90% of those were observed once. The top ten constitute approximately 6.5% of the sample.

This TCR came from an adult who received the AZD1222 COVID-19 vaccine. The rearrangement combines TRBV15 with TRBJ2-1; the D gene is unclear. This material consisted of peripheral blood, taken 28 days after the second AZD1222 dose. CDR3 region: CATSRESGENEQFF. Here is the DNA: TGTGCCACCAGCAGAGAATCAGGAGAGAATGAGCAGTTCTTC.